This T cell receptor beta chain was recovered during a study of control samples from healthy donors and cancer patients. The assay was immunoSEQ multiplex PCR, and TCRdb's table has in-frame clones only and misses some. The repertoire holds hundreds of thousands of clones, with around 90% as singletons. V gave up 8 bases and J gave up 5 bases, with 16 bases separating them. The CDR3 runs to 13 residues. Germline CDR1 and CDR2: GTSNPN and SVGIG (reference sequence). The sequence was obtained from a man aged 35-49 years with head and neck cancer. The specimen was PBMCs. This chain connects TRBV30 to TRBJ1-5; the D gene is possibly TRBD1 (5 bases). Here the CDR3 reads CAAEGTRDQPQHF. In nucleotides, the CDR3 is TGTGCCGCCGAGGGGACCAGGGATCAGCCCCAGCATTTT.